These 17 T cell receptor beta chains share one sample of origin, sequenced in a study of T-cell reconstitution after alpha-beta-depleted transplantation in children. Preparation of the TCRbeta library was carried out with unique molecular identifiers. TCRdb analysed the PCR reads with MiXCR anew, one entry per CDR3 protein. The sample lists 150,000 to 250,000 distinct CDR3 sequences; roughly 6% were seen once. Source: PBMCs, taken before TCRalphabeta/CD19-depleted stem cell transplant. These receptors were taken from a girl in the first two years of life with combined immunodeficiency, due to receive a stem cell transplant.

The rearrangement links TRBV6-1 to TRBJ1-2, with TRBD1 as a possible D gene (6 bases). V was pared by 6 bases and J by 4 bases, with 15 bases between. The germline V gene has CDR1 MNHNS and CDR2 SASEGT. The CDR3 is made up of 14 amino acids. DNA of the CDR3: TGTGCCAGCAGCATATCAGGGGATGGCTATGGCTACACCTTC. It specifies CASSISGDGYGYTF.

This clonotype was seen at least ten times. The CDR3 is CSAPLGGRAQQGVGEQFF. CDR3 nucleotides: TGCAGTGCCCCCCTTGGCGGGAGGGCCCAACAAGGAGTTGGTGAGCAGTTCTTC. This chain connects TRBV20-1 to TRBJ2-1; 9 bases are a match to TRBD2. V lost 6 bases and J lost 9; bases outside the gene matches: 24. CDR1 DFQATT and CDR2 SNEGSKA come from the germline V gene (reference sequence). CDR3 length: 18 residues.

This clonotype occurred many times. The chain carries TRBV12-3 or TRBV12-4 and TRBJ1-2; D is unclear. V lost 4 bases to trimming and J lost 4 bases, with 16 bases between them. The CDR3 totals 15 residues. The CDR3 is CASSSHAPRGYGYTF. The CDR3 DNA sequence: TGTGCCAGCAGTTCGCACGCCCCCCGGGGCTATGGCTACACCTTC.

This clonotype was picked up many times. V is TRBV20-1 and J is TRBJ2-4; 8 bases align to TRBD2. This CDR3 is built from 16 residues. V gave up 4 bases and J gave up 1 base; unmatched junction bases: 9. Germline lookup yields CDR1 DFQATT and CDR2 SNEGSKA (reference sequence). The DNA of the CDR3 is TGCAGTGCTAATCCGGGGGGGGTCGGGGCCAAAAACATTCAGTACTTC. Amino acid sequence: CSANPGGVGAKNIQYF.

This clonotype occurred a few times. This chain joins TRBV28 and TRBJ1-6, with TRBD1 identical over 8 bases. Per the germline V gene, CDR1 is MDHEN and CDR2 is SYDVKM. This CDR3 has 15 amino acids. V gave up 5 bases and J gave up 4 bases; unmatched junction bases: 4. The CDR3 spells CASSPQGAYNSPLHF. Written as DNA, the CDR3 is TGTGCCAGCAGTCCCCAGGGGGCGTATAATTCACCCCTCCACTTT. Full variable domain (rest looked up from reference TRBV28 and TRBJ1-6): DVKVTQSSRYLVKRTGEKVFLECVQDMDHENMFWYRQDPGLGLRLIYFSYDVKMKEKGDIPEGYSVSREKKERFSLILESASTNQTSMYLCASSPQGAYNSPLHFGNGTRLTVT.

This clonotype was recorded at least ten times. The rearrangement uses TRBV27 and TRBJ2-1; D unclear. This CDR3 has 14 amino acids. V lost 2 bases, J lost 2 bases, and 7 bases lay in between. The germline gives CDR1 MNHEY, CDR2 SMNVEV (reference sequence). CDR3 bases: TGTGCCAGCAGTTTAGCCTCCCCCTACAATGAGCAGTTCTTC. This sequence encodes CASSLASPYNEQFF.

This clonotype was counted at least ten times. V gene TRBV7-3 combines with J gene TRBJ1-1; tentatively, D is TRBD1 (6 bases). Germline V gene data show CDR1 as SGHTA and CDR2 as FQGTGA. The CDR3 loop spans 13 amino acids. The V end lost 1 base, the J end lost 4 bases, and 7 bases lay between the germline ends. CDR3 nucleotide sequence: TGTGCCAGCAGCTTAATGGGGGCCACTGAAGCTTTCTTT. As protein: CASSLMGATEAFF.

This clonotype occurred many times. The rearrangement uses TRBV24-1 and TRBJ2-1, with D unresolved. V was pared by 0 bases and J by 0 bases, with 8 bases between. Germline lookup yields CDR1 KGHDR and CDR2 SFDVKD. The CDR3 has 16 amino acids. The chain's CDR3 is CATSDLEASSYNEQFF. The CDR3, as DNA: TGTGCCACCAGTGATTTGGAGGCGAGCTCCTACAATGAGCAGTTCTTC.

In this sample, this clonotype turned up many times. The V call is TRBV9, the J call TRBJ1-1; TRBD1 might be the D (6 bases). The CDR3 is 15 residues long. V lost 2 bases to trimming and J lost 3 bases, with 14 bases between them. Germline-derived CDR1 and CDR2 are SGDLS and YYNGEE. The CDR3 DNA reads TGTGCCAGCAGCGTCTGGGGGGCTCAGGACACTGAAGCTTTCTTT. Its translation is CASSVWGAQDTEAFF.

In its sample, this clonotype was seen many times. The chain is built from TRBV7-9 and TRBJ1-1; TRBD1 might be the D (5 bases). Looked up from germline, CDR1 is SEHNR and CDR2 is FQNEAQ (reference sequence). The CDR3 has 15 residues. The V end lost 6 bases, the J end lost 2 bases, and 16 bases lay between the germline ends. The CDR3 bases are TGTGCCAGCAGAGGATCCGGGACGGCCAACACTGAAGCTTTCTTT. It encodes CASRGSGTANTEAFF.

The chain joins TRBV20-1 to TRBJ2-1, with 7 bases that match TRBD2. The CDR3 totals 16 residues. Germline V CDR1 and CDR2: DFQATT, SNEGSKA (reference sequence). The junction had 12 bases not matched to a gene; V was cut back by 1 base and J by 6 bases. The CDR3 protein is CSARALLGEGLNEQFF. The CDR3 DNA reads TGCAGTGCTAGAGCCCTACTGGGGGAGGGCCTCAATGAGCAGTTCTTC.

This clonotype was counted ten times or more. The CDR3 nucleotides read TGCGCCAGCAGCCAAGATCGGGGGAGTCAGCCCCAGCATTTT. This gives the protein CASSQDRGSQPQHF. The chain has TRBV4-3 and TRBJ1-5, with D possibly matching TRBD1 (5 bases). This CDR3 is 14 amino acids long. V lost 0 bases, J lost 6 bases, and 9 bases lay in between. Germline-derived CDR1 and CDR2 are LGHNA and YSLEER.

At least ten counts were recorded for this clonotype. The gene calls are TRBV9 and TRBJ1-1; D is uncertain. The CDR3 loop spans 15 amino acids. The germline gives CDR1 SGDLS, CDR2 YYNGEE. V was clipped by 3 bases and J by 0 bases, with 12 bases between them. CDR3 nucleotides: TGTGCCAGCAGCGCAGCGGGTCACCTGAACACTGAAGCTTTCTTT. It yields the protein CASSAAGHLNTEAFF.

CDR3 sequence (DNA): TGTGCCAGCAGCCTCTTCGGGACTAGCGGATTCCACTACGAGCAGTACTTC. This gives the protein CASSLFGTSGFHYEQYF. The V call is TRBV6-2 or TRBV6-3, the J call TRBJ2-7; TRBD2 aligns across 11 bases. The V segment lost 6 bases and the J segment 3 bases; nucleotides outside the gene matches: 13. The CDR3 is 17 amino acids. The germline V gene has CDR1 MNHEY and CDR2 SVGEGT.

This clonotype was found many times. This sequence joins TRBV12-3 or TRBV12-4 and TRBJ2-3; the match to TRBD2 covers 8 bases. The ends lost 5 bases at V and 4 bases at J; junction bases unmatched: 8. The CDR3 runs 15 residues. In DNA form, the CDR3 reads TGTGCCAGCAGTCGCAGCGGGGGTGCTGCAGATACGCAGTATTTT. It encodes CASSRSGGAADTQYF.

This clonotype was recorded at least ten times. The rearrangement links TRBV4-1 to TRBJ2-1; TRBD1 matches at 9 bases. Unmatched junction bases numbered 9, after V lost 1 base and J lost 8 bases. The length of the CDR3 is 16 residues. Per the germline V gene, CDR1 is MGHRA and CDR2 is YSYEKL. The CDR3 is CASSQGRQGVFDEQFF. The CDR3 bases are TGCGCCAGCAGCCAAGGAAGACAGGGGGTTTTCGATGAGCAGTTCTTC.

This clonotype was recorded many times. The gene calls are TRBV20-1 and TRBJ1-5, with TRBD1 as a possible D gene (6 bases). Germline CDR1 DFQATT, CDR2 SNEGSKA (reference sequence). The length of the CDR3 is 14 residues. Trimming left V 0 bases short and J 6 bases short, with 12 bases between. CDR3 region: CSARDQQGGQPQHF. The CDR3 DNA follows: TGCAGTGCTAGAGATCAACAGGGAGGTCAGCCCCAGCATTTT.